The next 15 T cell receptor beta chains were all read from a single sample in a study of T-cell memory formation after mild COVID-19. One entry per CDR3 protein, called by TCRdb with MiXCR from the 5' RACE reads. The sample contains 400,000 to 500,000 distinct CDR3 sequences, around 18% of which appear only once. The sequencing sample was made of PBMCs or a T cell subset sorted from them (not recorded which). These receptors were taken from an adult woman who had mild COVID-19 (a few samples of this study predate the infection). Cell type and time point are not known.

There are a few counts of this clonotype. V usage is TRBV7-2 and J usage is TRBJ2-7, with D tentatively TRBD2 (6 bases). The CDR3 runs to 13 residues. V was trimmed by 1 base and J by 5 bases, leaving 9 bases between them. Germline V gene sequence: CDR1 SGHTA, CDR2 FQGNSA. This CDR3 reads CASSLDREDEQYF. DNA for the CDR3: TGTGCCAGCAGCTTAGATAGGGAGGACGAGCAGTACTTC. The whole variable domain, remainder taken from reference TRBV7-2 and TRBJ2-7, is GAGVSQSPSNKVTEKGKDVELRCDPISGHTALYWYRQSLGQGLEFLIYFQGNSAPDKSGLPSDRFSAERTGGSVSTLTIQRTQQEDSAVYLCASSLDREDEQYFGPGTRLTVT.

Here the CDR3 reads CASSFGSGSGIQYF. CDR3 nucleotides: TGTGCCAGCAGCTTTGGGTCAGGGTCAGGGATTCAGTACTTC. This sequence joins TRBV7-2 and TRBJ2-4; the D gene is possibly TRBD1 (5 bases). Germline V gene sequence: CDR1 SGHTA, CDR2 FQGNSA. V lost 3 bases and J lost 10, with 16 bases in between. The CDR3 consists of 14 residues.

This chain links TRBV20-1 with TRBJ2-3, with 10 bases aligning to TRBD2. The germline V gene encodes CDR1 DFQATT and CDR2 SNEGSKA (reference sequence). With V trimmed by 2 bases and J by 6 bases, 8 bases remained unmatched. The length of the CDR3 is 15 residues. Written as DNA, the CDR3 is TGCAGTGCTAGAAAAAGCGGGAGGGCCTTGGATACGCAGTATTTT. Protein product: CSARKSGRALDTQYF.

A few counts support this clonotype. The chain is built from TRBV30 and TRBJ2-7; D unresolved. This CDR3 is 13 amino acids long. The V and J ends lost 0 bases and 4 bases respectively, with 10 bases between them. The V gene's germline CDR1 is GTSNPN and CDR2 SVGIG (reference sequence). CDR3 coding DNA: TGTGCCTGGAGTGTTAATGGGCCATACGAGCAGTACTTC. As protein: CAWSVNGPYEQYF.

Only a few counts were recorded for this clonotype. The J gene is TRBJ2-7, the V gene TRBV20-1, with D unresolved. This CDR3 spans 12 amino acids. Germline assignment: CDR1 DFQATT and CDR2 SNEGSKA (reference sequence). With 1 base removed from V and 6 bases from J, the gap between germline ends came to 10 bases. The CDR3 sequence: CSARGNPPEQYF. The CDR3, as DNA: TGCAGTGCTAGAGGAAATCCCCCCGAGCAGTACTTC.

The V gene is TRBV30, the J gene TRBJ2-7; possible D gene TRBD1, 5 bases. CDR1 is GTSNPN, CDR2 SVGIG, per germline (reference sequence). CDR3 length: 14 amino acids. V lost 4 bases, J lost 4 bases, and 17 bases lay in between. CDR3 loop: CAWKQDPTLYEQYF. The CDR3 DNA reads TGTGCCTGGAAACAGGACCCCACCCTTTACGAGCAGTACTTC.

The rearrangement uses TRBV18 and TRBJ2-7; no firm D call. V was cut by 1 base and J by 4 bases, with 5 bases left in between. Germline-derived CDR1 and CDR2 are KGHSH and LQKENI. CDR3 size: 12 residues. The CDR3 spells CASSPLGYEQYF. CDR3 bases: TGTGCCAGCTCACCACTCGGGTACGAGCAGTACTTC.

This chain uses TRBV7-3 with TRBJ2-5, with a tentative D call TRBD1 (5 bases). V shed 0 bases and J shed 5 bases, with 13 bases lying between them. The germline gives CDR1 SGHTA, CDR2 FQGTGA. CDR3 size: 15 residues. The CDR3 spells CASSLTQGEMETQYF. CDR3 bases: TGTGCCAGCAGCTTAACGCAGGGTGAGATGGAGACCCAGTACTTC.

This chain joins TRBV5-1 and TRBJ2-4, with a possible D match to TRBD2 (5 bases). Germline lookup yields CDR1 SGHRS and CDR2 YFSETQ. This CDR3 region has 14 residues. Between the trimmed V and J ends, which lost 0 bases and 7 bases, there was a span of 11 bases. CDR3 DNA sequence: TGCGCCAGCAGCTTGGAGGGAGTCTCGAACATTCAGTACTTC. As protein: CASSLEGVSNIQYF.

This clonotype was seen more than once but under ten times. The chain couples TRBV7-2 to TRBJ1-3; unclear D gene. V gave up 3 bases and J gave up 0 bases, with 9 bases separating them. The germline V gene has CDR1 SGHTA and CDR2 FQGNSA. The CDR3 has 15 residues. DNA for the CDR3: TGTGCCAGCAGCTTGGGTCTTCACTCTGGAAACACCATATATTTT. The encoded protein is CASSLGLHSGNTIYF. The complete variable domain, with remaining parts taken from reference TRBV7-2 and TRBJ1-3, reads GAGVSQSPSNKVTEKGKDVELRCDPISGHTALYWYRQSLGQGLEFLIYFQGNSAPDKSGLPSDRFSAERTGGSVSTLTIQRTQQEDSAVYLCASSLGLHSGNTIYFGEGSWLTVV.

This clonotype was detected once. The V gene is TRBV29-1, the J gene TRBJ2-7; TRBD2 matches at 7 bases. Germline V gene data show CDR1 as SQVTM and CDR2 as ANQGSEA. J lost 0 bases, V lost 7 bases, and 9 bases had no gene match. The CDR3 contains 14 residues. The CDR3 DNA follows: TGCAGCGCCCGGGGAGGGGCAGACTCCTACGAGCAGTACTTC. Its translation is CSARGGADSYEQYF.

The genes are TRBV7-9 and TRBJ2-7; the D gene is possibly TRBD2 (5 bases). This CDR3 is built from 14 residues. Trimming took 1 base from V and 6 from J, leaving 13 bases between them. The germline V gene encodes CDR1 SEHNR and CDR2 FQNEAQ (reference sequence). CDR3 sequence: CASSLGTESPEQYF. The DNA for the CDR3 is TGTGCCAGCAGCTTAGGGACTGAGTCTCCCGAGCAGTACTTC. The full variable domain, completed using reference TRBV7-9 and TRBJ2-7, is DTGVSQNPRHKITKRGQNVTFRCDPISEHNRLYWYRQTLGQGPEFLTYFQNEAQLEKSRLLSDRFSAERPKGSFSTLEIQRTEQGDSAMYLCASSLGTESPEQYFGPGTRLTVT.

Only a few counts were recorded for this clonotype. This chain uses TRBV24-1 with TRBJ1-2; 7 bases line up with TRBD1. The CDR3 has 14 amino acids. Germline CDR1 and CDR2: KGHDR and SFDVKD. V lost 4 bases, J lost 5 bases, and 6 bases stayed unmatched. In DNA, the CDR3 is TGTGCCACCAGTGACGCCGACAGGGCGTATGGCTACACCTTC. Its translation is CATSDADRAYGYTF.

This clonotype has just a few counts. V gene TRBV7-2 combines with J gene TRBJ2-3, with D perhaps matching TRBD2 (6 bases). V gave up 5 bases and J gave up 4 bases, with 16 bases separating them. The CDR3 extends over 15 amino acids. Germline CDR1 and CDR2: SGHTA and FQGNSA. CDR3 protein: CASSPQRVASDTQYF. As DNA, the CDR3 is TGTGCCAGCAGCCCGCAGCGGGTAGCGTCAGATACGCAGTATTTT. Looking up the rest from reference TRBV7-2 and TRBJ2-3 gives the full variable domain: GAGVSQSPSNKVTEKGKDVELRCDPISGHTALYWYRQSLGQGLEFLIYFQGNSAPDKSGLPSDRFSAERTGGSVSTLTIQRTQQEDSAVYLCASSPQRVASDTQYFGPGTRLTVL.

The rearrangement joins TRBV11-2 to TRBJ2-3; 10 nucleotides agree with TRBD2. The junction had 10 bases not matched to a gene; V was cut back by 1 base and J by 6 bases. The CDR3 runs 17 residues. Germline CDR1 is SGHAT and CDR2 is FQNNGV. CDR3: CASSLAWGSGGNDTQYF. The CDR3 nucleotides are TGTGCCAGCAGCTTAGCTTGGGGTAGCGGGGGGAATGATACGCAGTATTTT.